A single sample gave rise to the 27 T cell receptor beta chains below, sequenced in a study of blood T cell repertoires in COVID-19. Assay used: immunoSEQ multiplex PCR; TCRdb lists only in-frame clones, some missing. This table has some 300,000 clones, 70% to 90% appearing once. Sequenced material: peripheral blood. The receptor source for this set is a woman in her 30s who had recovered from COVID-19.

V and J are TRBV9 and TRBJ2-3; 10 bases line up with TRBD2. V lost 3 bases, J lost 7 bases, and 8 bases stayed unmatched. Germline V CDR1 and CDR2: SGDLS, YYNGEE. The CDR3 loop spans 15 amino acids. CDR3 DNA sequence: TGTGCCAGCAGCGCCCTAGCGGGGGTTACTTATACGCAGTATTTT. Translated, it gives CASSALAGVTYTQYF. Variable domain in full (rest from reference TRBV9 and TRBJ2-3): DSGVTQTPKHLITATGQRVTLRCSPRSGDLSVYWYQQSLDQGLQFLIQYYNGEERAKGNILERFSAQQFPDLHSELNLSSLELGDSALYFCASSALAGVTYTQYFGPGTRLTVL.

V and J are TRBV6-5 and TRBJ1-3; 7 nucleotides align to TRBD1. Per germline, CDR1 MNHEY and CDR2 SVGAGI. The V and J ends lost 10 bases and 0 bases, in that order; junction bases with no gene match: 6. CDR3 size: 14 residues. In nucleotides, the CDR3 is TGTGCCATTAAGGACAGGAACTCTGGAAACACCATATATTTT. It translates to CAIKDRNSGNTIYF.

This chain uses TRBV4-1 with TRBJ2-1, with a tentative D call TRBD1 (6 bases). Trimming shortened V by 0 bases and J by 3 bases, and 9 bases separated the two germline ends. Germline assignment: CDR1 MGHRA and CDR2 YSYEKL. The CDR3 contains 15 residues. CDR3 region: CASSQDTGFYNEQFF. DNA of the CDR3: TGCGCCAGCAGCCAAGATACAGGGTTCTACAATGAGCAGTTCTTC.

The chain couples TRBV25-1 to TRBJ2-2, with 10 nucleotides matching TRBD1. Per germline, CDR1 MGHDK and CDR2 SYGVNS. This CDR3 region has 16 residues. With 6 bases clipped from V and 5 bases from J, the junction kept 9 bases outside the gene matches. CDR3 region: CASSDPGQGTTGELFF. Here the CDR3 DNA reads TGTGCCAGCAGCGACCCGGGACAGGGGACGACCGGGGAGCTGTTTTTT.

V usage is TRBV23-1 and J usage is TRBJ1-5; 8 bases agree with TRBD1. TRBV23-1 is an ORF for which the function is uncertain. The ends lost 2 bases at V and 3 bases at J; junction bases unmatched: 12. The CDR3 covers 18 residues. CDR3 protein: CASSQNPWTGRPNQPQHF. DNA for the CDR3: TGCGCCAGCAGTCAAAACCCCTGGACAGGGCGGCCCAATCAGCCCCAGCATTTT.

This rearrangement joins TRBV5-8 to TRBJ2-6, with a weak D call TRBD2 (6 bases). Germline values: CDR1 SGHTS, CDR2 YDEGEE. This CDR3 contains 15 residues. Deletions cut 5 bases from V and 0 bases from J, with 9 bases between. Here the CDR3 reads CASSRDFSGANVLTF. The CDR3 DNA sequence: TGTGCCAGCAGTCGGGACTTCTCTGGGGCCAACGTCCTGACTTTC.

The CDR3 reads CASSLVVRGSNSPLHF. The CDR3 DNA is TGCGCCAGCAGCTTGGTCGTCAGGGGATCCAATTCACCCCTCCACTTT. J is TRBJ1-6 and V is TRBV5-1, with a weak D call TRBD1 (6 bases). Germline V lookup: CDR1 SGHRS, CDR2 YFSETQ. V gave up 0 bases and J gave up 7 bases, with 14 bases separating them. The CDR3 runs 16 residues.

The table lists this clone with a few counts. The chain uses TRBV3-1 (or the pseudogene TRBV3-2) and TRBJ1-3; 10 nucleotides line up with TRBD1. The CDR3 is 16 amino acids. Germline-derived CDR1 and CDR2 are LGHDT and YNNKEL (reference sequence). V was clipped by 2 bases and J by 2 bases; unmatched bases: 3. The CDR3 DNA follows: TGTGCCAGCAGCCAACCGGGACAGGGGACTGGAAACACCATATATTTT. Encoded protein: CASSQPGQGTGNTIYF.

This clone has just one count. V gene TRBV28 combines with J gene TRBJ1-6, with 9 bases identical to TRBD1. J was trimmed by 4 bases and V by 5 bases; bases with no gene match: 12. CDR3 length: 18 residues. Germline lookup yields CDR1 MDHEN and CDR2 SYDVKM. The CDR3 protein is CASSGTGTGSFYNSPLHF. The CDR3, as DNA: TGTGCCAGCAGTGGGACCGGGACAGGGTCTTTTTATAATTCACCCCTCCACTTT. Looking up the rest from reference TRBV28 and TRBJ1-6 gives the full variable domain: DVKVTQSSRYLVKRTGEKVFLECVQDMDHENMFWYRQDPGLGLRLIYFSYDVKMKEKGDIPEGYSVSREKKERFSLILESASTNQTSMYLCASSGTGTGSFYNSPLHFGNGTRLTVT.

The rearrangement links TRBV30 to TRBJ1-1; no definite D call. This CDR3 region has 15 residues. The V gene lost 2 bases and the J gene lost 4 bases, with 17 bases spanning the gap. Germline V gene data show CDR1 as GTSNPN and CDR2 as SVGIG (reference sequence). The CDR3 region is CAWSHTQRRGTEAFF. The CDR3 coding sequence is TGTGCCTGGAGTCACACCCAGCGGCGAGGCACTGAAGCTTTCTTT.

This clone was seen only once. The chain links TRBV7-2 to TRBJ1-4; D perhaps matches TRBD1 (5 bases). This CDR3 is 15 amino acids long. Germline CDR1 SGHTA, CDR2 FQGNSA. V was clipped by 5 bases and J by 7 bases, with 17 bases between them. The CDR3 DNA reads TGTGCCAGCAGCCCCTGGTGGGACTCTAGTGAAAAACTGTTTTTT. It translates to CASSPWWDSSEKLFF.

J is TRBJ2-3 and V is TRBV2; 8 bases are shared with TRBD2. Germline V gene sequence: CDR1 SNHLY, CDR2 FYNNEI. The trim removed 11 bases at V and 5 bases at J, leaving 6 bases unmatched. This CDR3 is built from 12 residues. The CDR3 nucleotides are TGTGCCTCGGGACTAGTAGGAGATACGCAGTATTTT. Translating gives CASGLVGDTQYF.

This clone was seen once. The chain carries TRBV7-2 and TRBJ2-7; the D is unclear. Trimming removed 5 bases from V and 2 bases from J, with 10 bases in between. The length of the CDR3 is 13 residues. Germline loops: CDR1 SGHTA, CDR2 FQGNSA. The CDR3 DNA reads TGTGCCAGCAGCCCACGGGTGACCTACGAGCAGTACTTC. The encoded protein is CASSPRVTYEQYF.

The V call is TRBV28, the J call TRBJ2-3; 11 bases fit TRBD2. Germline CDR1 MDHEN, CDR2 SYDVKM. The CDR3 sequence is 16 residues long. Losses at the gene ends were 3 bases for V and 5 bases for J; bases not matched to a gene: 7. CDR3 nucleotide sequence: TGTGCCAGCAGTTTCTCTAGCGGGGGGTGGGAAGATACGCAGTATTTT. The encoded protein is CASSFSSGGWEDTQYF.

The J gene is TRBJ2-3, the V gene TRBV27; D may be TRBD2 (5 bases). The CDR3 consists of 14 residues. The ends were cut back, 6 bases at V and 3 bases at J, with 13 bases in the middle. CDR1 is MNHEY, CDR2 SMNVEV, per germline (reference sequence). For the CDR3, the DNA is TGTGCCAGCAGCCGGAGGCCAGCTACAGATACGCAGTATTTT. This translates into CASSRRPATDTQYF.

The chain has TRBV13 and TRBJ1-2, with 7 bases fitting TRBD1. Losses at the gene ends were 2 bases for V and 8 bases for J; bases not matched to a gene: 11. This CDR3 has 15 amino acids. CDR1 and CDR2 from the germline V gene are PRHDT and FYEKMQ (reference sequence). For the CDR3, the DNA is TGTGCCAGCAGCTTATTGGCAGGGGGAATAAACGGCTACACCTTC. Translating gives CASSLLAGGINGYTF.

This clone was found once. This chain uses TRBV7-3 with TRBJ2-3; the match to TRBD2 covers 8 bases. V gave up 5 bases and J gave up 0 bases; unmatched junction bases: 19. The CDR3 has 20 residues. Germline loops: CDR1 SGHTA, CDR2 FQGTGA. The CDR3 region is CASSPSLEGGGLLSTDTQYF. In DNA form, the CDR3 reads TGTGCCAGCAGCCCCTCCCTTGAAGGCGGGGGGTTACTTAGCACAGATACGCAGTATTTT.

The DNA of the CDR3 is TGTGCCAGTACCCAGACAGGAGGGAACACTGAAGCTTTCTTT. Protein product: CASTQTGGNTEAFF. The chain couples TRBV19 to TRBJ1-1; tentative D call: TRBD1 (6 bases). The CDR3 covers 14 residues. Trimming stripped 7 bases from V and 1 base from J, with 13 bases between. CDR1 is LNHDA, CDR2 SQIVND, per germline (reference sequence).

V gene TRBV6-2 or TRBV6-3 combines with J gene TRBJ2-7; 12 positions match TRBD2. The trim removed 6 bases at V and 0 bases at J, leaving 15 bases unmatched. Germline V lookup: CDR1 MNHEY, CDR2 SVGEGT. The CDR3 length is 19 residues. The CDR3 here is CASSPPTSGGRLSSYEQYF. As DNA, the CDR3 is TGTGCCAGCAGCCCTCCGACTAGCGGGGGCCGTCTAAGCTCCTACGAGCAGTACTTC.

This clone was recorded once. The chain employs TRBV27 and TRBJ1-1, with D unresolved. The CDR3 runs 13 residues. Trimming stripped 5 bases from V and 1 base from J, with 8 bases between. From germline, CDR1 is MNHEY and CDR2 SMNVEV (reference sequence). The CDR3 reads CASSTTANTEAFF. The CDR3 DNA sequence: TGTGCCAGCAGTACCACAGCGAACACTGAAGCTTTCTTT.

This clone was picked up one time. V usage is TRBV21-1 and J usage is TRBJ2-6; the listed D gene, TRBD2, was not tested against the DNA. TRBV21-1 is listed as a pseudogene. The CDR3 covers 17 residues. CDR3 nucleotide sequence: TGTGCCAGCAGCGAACGGGGATGGGACTCTGGGGCCAACGTCCTGACTTTC. It encodes CASSERGWDSGANVLTF.

The chain employs TRBV9 and TRBJ2-1; 8 bases map to TRBD2. V shed 0 bases and J 5 bases; nucleotides not matched to a gene: 7. The CDR3 is made up of 16 amino acids. Germline loops: CDR1 SGDLS, CDR2 YYNGEE. CDR3 DNA: TGTGCCAGCAGCGTAGCTCCAGCGGGGGCCCACAATGAGCAGTTCTTC. Protein: CASSVAPAGAHNEQFF.

The sample holds one count of this clone. The V and J genes are TRBV15 and TRBJ1-5; D is ambiguous. Trimming stripped 0 bases from V and 7 bases from J, with 7 bases between. This CDR3 has 13 residues. Germline lookup yields CDR1 LNHNV and CDR2 YYDKDF (reference sequence). CDR3 protein: CATSRDGGQPQHF. For the CDR3, the DNA is TGTGCCACCAGCAGAGATGGCGGCCAGCCCCAGCATTTT.

The chain recombines TRBV9 with TRBJ2-3, with 8 bases matching TRBD2. Germline CDR1 reads SGDLS; CDR2 reads YYNGEE. The CDR3 is made up of 16 amino acids. J lost 3 bases, V lost 0 bases, and 6 bases had no gene match. The CDR3 coding sequence is TGTGCCAGCAGCGTAGGGGCGGGGGGAGAGACAGATACGCAGTATTTT. Amino acids: CASSVGAGGETDTQYF.

This chain connects TRBV6-6 to TRBJ1-6; D perhaps matches TRBD1 (6 bases). This CDR3 is 14 amino acids long. The germline CDR1 and CDR2 sequences are MNHNY and SVGAGI (reference sequence). The V gene lost 6 bases and the J gene lost 10 bases, with 16 bases spanning the gap. The CDR3 spells CASSPQGGQSPLHF. CDR3 bases: TGTGCCAGCAGCCCACAGGGCGGTCAATCACCCCTCCACTTT.

The chain uses TRBV13 and TRBJ2-1; maybe TRBD2 (7 bases). Germline CDR1 is PRHDT and CDR2 is FYEKMQ (reference sequence). The CDR3 totals 14 residues. V lost 3 bases to trimming and J lost 4 bases, with 10 bases between them. CDR3 in DNA: TGTGCCAGCAGCTTGGGGGGGCGTTACAATGAGCAGTTCTTC. This gives the protein CASSLGGRYNEQFF.

The chain is built from TRBV28 and TRBJ1-5; D is unresolved. There are 14 residues in the CDR3. V lost 5 bases and J 5 bases, leaving 13 bases between the germline ends. The germline V gene has CDR1 MDHEN and CDR2 SYDVKM. The CDR3 reads CASSPHSLDQPQHF. The DNA of the CDR3 is TGTGCCAGCAGTCCACACTCTCTAGATCAGCCCCAGCATTTT.